This TCR beta chain was sequenced in a study of blood T cell repertoires in COVID-19. Background on the study: From T cells, B-cell-depleted T cells, or PBMCs came the material, which was cDNA or gDNA.

This CDR3 is 13 amino acids long. Germline CDR1 and CDR2: SNHLY and FYNNEI. The J segment lost 5 bases and the V segment lost 7 bases, leaving 4 bases of the junction unmatched. Sequencing was performed with immunoSEQ multiplex PCR; in TCRdb, only in-frame clones are kept and a portion is missing. The sample includes approximately 210,000 clones, around nine tenths of them seen just once. This TCR derives from a woman between 35 and 50 years old with acute or convalescent COVID-19. The chain recombines TRBV2 with TRBJ2-2, with 7 bases aligning to TRBD2. The sequencing input was peripheral blood. CDR3: CASIGDYTGELFF. CDR3 DNA: TGTGCCAGCATCGGGGACTATACCGGGGAGCTGTTTTTT.